What follows are 19 T cell receptor beta chains derived from one specimen sequenced in a study of T cells in Graves' hyperthyroidism and ophthalmopathy. The TCR beta CDR3 regions underwent amplification using RNA transcripts as the source. First-round RT-PCR of the TCR CDR3 relied on the HTBI primer set. TCRdb reanalysed the multiplex PCR reads using MiXCR and keeps one entry per CDR3 protein. Among some 550,000 distinct CDR3 sequences listed, roughly 15% were seen once. The sample consisted of blood. These receptors all stem from a woman aged 40 to 49 with Graves' ophthalmopathy.

The rearrangement links TRBV29-1 to TRBJ2-4; no definite D call. The CDR3 loop spans 13 amino acids. Trimming took off 0 bases at V and 4 bases at J, with 7 bases between the two ends. The V gene's germline CDR1 is SQVTM and CDR2 ANQGSEA. CDR3 bases: TGCAGCGTTGAAGAGCCCGAGAAAAACATTCAGTACTTC. Its translation: CSVEEPEKNIQYF.

This clonotype was observed a single time. This chain links TRBV19 with TRBJ2-1; TRBD2 matches 11 bases. CDR1 and CDR2 (germline): LNHDA, SQIVND (reference sequence). CDR3 size: 15 residues. The V segment lost 8 bases and the J segment 0 bases; nucleotides outside the gene matches: 3. Here the CDR3 DNA reads TGTGCCAGTGCCCTAGCGGGAGGCTCCTACAATGAGCAGTTCTTC. Protein product: CASALAGGSYNEQFF.

This clonotype appeared a single time. This may come from a read error, since a much larger clone is one base off. This chain uses TRBV4-1 with TRBJ2-1; D gene uncertain. The CDR3 is 13 residues long. Trimming stripped 9 bases from V and 4 bases from J, with 13 bases between. CDR1 and CDR2 (germline): MGHRA, YSYEKL. The CDR3 DNA follows: TGCGCCAGTCGGAGCCGGGTTTACAATGAGCAGTTCTTC. Encoded protein: CASRSRVYNEQFF.

This clonotype showed up many times. This sequence joins TRBV6-1 and TRBJ2-5; 8 bases are a match to TRBD1. Germline-derived CDR1 and CDR2 are MNHNS and SASEGT. The J segment lost 4 bases and the V segment lost 11 bases, leaving 12 bases of the junction unmatched. The CDR3 contains 14 residues. The CDR3 DNA reads as TGTGCCGCTGCCGGAAGGACAGGGCTAGAGACCCAGTACTTC. It specifies CAAAGRTGLETQYF.

There are many counts of this clonotype. V and J are TRBV20-1 and TRBJ2-7, with 8 nucleotides matching TRBD2. The CDR3 runs to 14 residues. Unmatched junction bases numbered 10, after V lost 6 bases and J lost 3 bases. Germline V CDR1 and CDR2: DFQATT, SNEGSKA (reference sequence). CDR3 DNA sequence: TGCAGTGCCCCTCGGACTAGCCTCTACTACGAGCAGTACTTC. Amino acid sequence: CSAPRTSLYYEQYF.

In this sample, this clonotype turned up a few times. The chain carries TRBV6-2 or TRBV6-3 and TRBJ2-7, with D possibly matching TRBD2 (5 bases). The germline CDR1 and CDR2 sequences are MNHEY and SVGEGT. V was shortened by 9 bases and J by 3 bases, with 15 bases between the two germline ends. The CDR3 contains 13 residues. CDR3 nucleotide sequence: TGTGCCAGTAGGATGGCGGGCGACTACGAGCAGTACTTC. Encoded protein: CASRMAGDYEQYF.

This clonotype was seen ten or more times. V and J are TRBV3-1 and TRBJ1-1; D perhaps matches TRBD1 (6 bases). This CDR3 has 14 amino acids. Trimming shortened V by 4 bases and J by 7 bases, and 16 bases separated the two germline ends. Germline V gene sequence: CDR1 LGHDT, CDR2 YNNKEL (reference sequence). The CDR3 sequence: CASSPRAKGGEAFF. Written as DNA, the CDR3 is TGTGCCAGCAGCCCCCGAGCCAAAGGGGGTGAAGCTTTCTTT.

The sample holds a few counts of this clonotype. The chain links TRBV20-1 to TRBJ2-1, with 8 nucleotides matching TRBD2. CDR3 length equals 14 residues. The trim removed 6 bases at V and 7 bases at J, leaving 11 bases unmatched. Looked up from germline, CDR1 is DFQATT and CDR2 is SNEGSKA (reference sequence). The CDR3 nucleotides read TGCAGTGCGTACCTCGGGGGGGCGGGTAATGAGCAGTTCTTC. Its protein product is CSAYLGGAGNEQFF.

V gene TRBV2 combines with J gene TRBJ2-5, with D perhaps assigned TRBD1 or TRBD2 (7 bases each). The CDR3 totals 15 residues. Germline lookup yields CDR1 SNHLY and CDR2 FYNNEI. Trimming took 6 bases from V and 3 from J, leaving 17 bases between them. The chain's CDR3 is CASRGRGRGEETQYF. The CDR3 DNA reads as TGTGCCAGCAGGGGGAGGGGGCGAGGTGAAGAGACCCAGTACTTC.

This clonotype was seen only a few times. The chain carries TRBV28 and TRBJ2-1; possibly TRBD1 or TRBD2 for D (5 bases each). The germline V gene has CDR1 MDHEN and CDR2 SYDVKM. The ends were cut back, 7 bases at V and 13 bases at J, with 23 bases in the middle. The length of the CDR3 is 14 residues. The CDR3 loop reads CASTKRDPLVTQFF. The CDR3 DNA sequence: TGTGCCAGCACCAAGAGGGACCCCTTGGTGACCCAGTTCTTC.

The sample holds many counts of this clonotype. V gene TRBV6-1 combines with J gene TRBJ1-5, with 8 bases identical to TRBD1. J gave up 2 bases and V 6 bases, and 6 bases lay outside the gene matches. The CDR3 sequence is 15 residues long. CDR1 is MNHNS and CDR2 is SASEGT in the germline V gene. CDR3 protein: CASRADRVGNQPQHF. DNA for the CDR3: TGTGCCAGCAGAGCGGACAGGGTTGGCAATCAGCCCCAGCATTTT.

This clonotype was detected many times. The V call is TRBV3-1, the J call TRBJ2-6; weak D call: TRBD1 (5 bases). Germline CDR1 LGHDT, CDR2 YNNKEL (reference sequence). Trimming shortened V by 4 bases and J by 0 bases, and 10 bases separated the two germline ends. CDR3 length equals 16 residues. The CDR3: CASSLTGYSGANVLTF. As DNA, the CDR3 is TGTGCCAGCAGCCTAACAGGCTACTCTGGGGCCAACGTCCTGACTTTC.

This clonotype was detected a few times. This chain connects TRBV20-1 to TRBJ2-2; 8 bases are a match to TRBD2. The length of the CDR3 is 12 residues. CDR1 and CDR2 (germline): DFQATT, SNEGSKA (reference sequence). The CDR3 DNA sequence: TGCGGGGGACTAGCGAACACCGGGGAGCTGTTTTTT. The encoded protein is CGGLANTGELFF.

This clonotype was recorded once. This rearrangement joins TRBV7-3 to TRBJ2-7; no definite D call. This CDR3 contains 12 residues. The ends were cut back, 5 bases at V and 5 bases at J, with 10 bases in the middle. The V gene's germline CDR1 is SGHTA and CDR2 FQGTGA. CDR3 bases: TGTGCCAGCAGCCTGCCGGGTAACGAGCAGTACTTC. It codes for CASSLPGNEQYF.

The chain is built from TRBV20-1 and TRBJ2-1; 10 bases map to TRBD1. Losses at the gene ends were 5 bases for V and 10 bases for J; bases not matched to a gene: 8. Germline CDR1 and CDR2: DFQATT and SNEGSKA (reference sequence). This CDR3 comprises 13 residues. The CDR3 sequence is CSAPGQGRWEQFF. The CDR3 nucleotides are TGCAGTGCTCCGGGACAGGGGAGGTGGGAGCAGTTCTTC.

The rearrangement links TRBV7-9 to TRBJ2-3; the D call may be TRBD1 or TRBD2 (5 bases each). There are 14 residues in the CDR3. Trimming stripped 10 bases from V and 1 base from J, with 15 bases between. Germline CDR1 is SEHNR and CDR2 is FQNEAQ (reference sequence). Written as DNA, the CDR3 is TGTGCCATCAACGGGGCCGCGGGCACAGATACGCAGTATTTT. Translation gives CAINGAAGTDTQYF.

The chain employs TRBV20-1 and TRBJ2-1, with 12 bases matching TRBD2. This CDR3 has 16 amino acids. Germline CDR1 is DFQATT and CDR2 is SNEGSKA (reference sequence). After removal of 2 bases from V and 6 bases from J, the junction contained 8 bases not matched to a gene. CDR3 region: CSARRTSGRKPNEQFF. In DNA form, the CDR3 reads TGCAGTGCTAGACGCACTAGCGGGAGGAAGCCCAATGAGCAGTTCTTC.

A single count supports this clonotype. A much more abundant neighbour one base away suggests this may be a read error. The chain couples TRBV28 to TRBJ2-3; D not resolved. The CDR3 is 12 amino acids. Germline CDR1 and CDR2: MDHEN and SYDVKM. CDR3 sequence (DNA): TGTGCCACCGTCTCGAGCACAGAAACGCAGTATTTT. Translating it yields CATVSSTETQYF.

At least ten counts were recorded for this clonotype. The V call is TRBV5-1, the J call TRBJ2-1; tentatively, D is TRBD1 (6 bases). The germline V gene encodes CDR1 SGHRS and CDR2 YFSETQ. This CDR3 comprises 14 residues. V lost 3 bases, J lost 5 bases, and 12 bases lay in between. The chain's CDR3 is CASSYGQTNNEQFF. The CDR3 DNA reads TGCGCCAGCAGCTATGGACAGACTAACAATGAGCAGTTCTTC. Complete variable domain (other parts from reference TRBV5-1 and TRBJ2-1): KAGVTQTPRYLIKTRGQQVTLSCSPISGHRSVSWYQQTPGQGLQFLFEYFSETQRNKGNFPGRFSGRQFSNSRSEMNVSTLELGDSALYLCASSYGQTNNEQFFGPGTRLTVL.